This paragraph reports one TCR beta chain. This clone's antigen is unknown. Base qualities are missing; no much larger clone stands one base away. TCR beta CDR3 regions were amplified from RNA transcripts for repertoire sequencing. HTBI primers and the Qiagen OneStep RT-PCR kit were used in a first-round RT-PCR, which was followed by a second-round multiplex PCR, size selection and purification. Libraries were sequenced paired-end with 100 bp reads on an Illumina HiSeq2000. The source study handled its data this way. Reads were processed with SOAPnuke, discarding reads with adapters, uncalled bases, mean Phred below 15, or no exact constant-primer or identifier match. High-quality paired reads were merged with COPE v1.2.5. Clonotypes were defined as unique nucleotide sequences and were aligned to IMGT TRB V, D and J references using MiTCR v1.1. The analysis was limited to V-J combinations with a frequency above 0.0001, which together covered 99.2% of repertoires. A TCR clonal expansion and chaos score per V-J combination was defined as the ratio of F50 clonal expansion to chaos observed in the TCRdist matrix. Welch's t-statistics and random forest were used to reduce the features to some 13 V-J combinations, which were then used as input to a naive Bayes classifier. Thyroid-blood repertoire similarity was quantified with the Morisita-Horn index. Using fastp trimming at Q25 and MiXCR clonotype assembly, TCRdb reanalyzed the public sequencing data and kept in-frame beta chains. Duplicate CDR3 protein sequences are folded into a single record with the most common DNA and genes. V and J calls and clone size were set by TCRdb, not the authors. In this sample the table shows some 1.1 million distinct CDR3 sequences, roughly two fifths of which occur a single time. The ten largest clones represent 11% of the sample.

This sample was taken from a study of Graves' ophthalmopathy and Graves' hyperthyroidism (dated by TCRdb to the late 2010s). Broadly, across the study: Stable hyperthyroidism was defined as no progression to ophthalmopathy within 18 months of follow-up. The study used signatures of the TCR beta repertoire to tell Graves' ophthalmopathy apart from Graves' hyperthyroidism and to predict which patients would progress to ophthalmopathy. Following sample collection, hyperthyroidism patients were given methimazole at a starting dose of 30 mg daily, and ophthalmopathy patients were given high-dose intravenous methylprednisolone. To explore V-J signatures that separate ophthalmopathy from hyperthyroidism, a discovery set of around 97 patients was enrolled, consisting of about 45 with ophthalmopathy and approximately 57 with stable hyperthyroidism. In total, over 130 blood samples were TCR-sequenced: around 42 ophthalmopathy, some 80 hyperthyroidism and approximately 17 hyperthyroidism-to-ophthalmopathy patients. T-cell repertoires of thyroid tissue and blood were compared in 5 or 6 hyperthyroidism patients. For independent validation, a separate cohort was made up of roughly 19 hyperthyroidism patients plus 17 patients who later progressed from hyperthyroidism to ophthalmopathy. What the study reported, not specific to this receptor: No statistical method was used to set the sample size in advance, and the investigators knew which group each participant was assigned to. The 13-signature model separated ophthalmopathy from stable hyperthyroidism with 85% to 90% sensitivity and around 84% specificity in cross-validation, and 80%/75% in the test set. Among expanded thyroid clonotypes with frequency above 0.001, most also showed up in blood, which suggests that blood repertoires may reflect the thyroid immune response. In validation, the model predicted ophthalmopathy progression with nearly 71% sensitivity and approximately 72% specificity; fewer than 15 predicted patients were CT-confirmed with GO in a median of about 7.1 months.

The hyperthyroidism patients were 18 to 65 years old and newly diagnosed, with a disease duration of less than 2 months. Patients with other autoimmune diseases, uncontrolled infections, pregnancy or lactation were excluded. Diagnosis was based on clinical symptoms, serum thyroxine, TRAb, thyroid ultrasound and orbital computed tomography. Total RNA was extracted using Trizol reagent, and RNA quality was checked on an Agilent 2100 Bioanalyzer. The CDR3 goes from the cysteine to the phenylalanine over 14 residues. Only the CDR3 portion is preserved as DNA: 42 bases, with reading frame beginning at the first base. CDR1 is given as MNHEY and CDR2 as SMNVEV, both from the germline V gene (reference sequence). V drops 5 bases and J drops 4 bases, leaving 15 bases in between.

The clonotype originates from an adult man with Graves' hyperthyroidism. The receptor chain draws on TRBV27 and TRBJ2-7, with the D gene call left open. The sample comprised peripheral blood or thyroid tissue (not recorded which). The nucleotides are TGTGCCAGCAGTCCCCACATCGGACGGTACGAGCAGTACTTC. This gives the protein CASSPHIGRYEQYF.